The clone carrying this T cell receptor (beta chain) was seen a few times. Its antigen remains unidentified. Individuals who donated were healthy Caucasians from Russia aged roughly 6 to 100. The authors ran a second PCR of about 6 to 11 cycles using a sample-barcoded 5' primer and a J-beta primer mix. From the 5' RACE reads, TCRdb called clonotypes with MiXCR, one entry per CDR3 protein. The sample includes 700,000 to 850,000 distinct CDR3 sequences, 40% to 65% of them seen just once. This entry is derived from a study of blood T cells in healthy people across ages. Notes on the study in general: There was no known CMV status for donors, so expanded clonotype changes were possibly confounded. Per million T cells, the diversity of TCR beta decreased roughly linearly as age advanced.

The sequence came from a man older than 75 in good health. What was sequenced was blood.

The CDR3 nucleotides read TGTGCCAGCAGCCCGGCGGGAGGGGGAAATGAGCAGTTCTTC. As protein: CASSPAGGGNEQFF. This chain links TRBV3-1 with TRBJ2-1; 9 nucleotides agree with TRBD2. V dropped 4 bases and J dropped 7; count of bases not matched to a gene: 5. Germline-derived CDR1 and CDR2 are LGHDT and YNNKEL (reference sequence). The CDR3 consists of 14 residues.